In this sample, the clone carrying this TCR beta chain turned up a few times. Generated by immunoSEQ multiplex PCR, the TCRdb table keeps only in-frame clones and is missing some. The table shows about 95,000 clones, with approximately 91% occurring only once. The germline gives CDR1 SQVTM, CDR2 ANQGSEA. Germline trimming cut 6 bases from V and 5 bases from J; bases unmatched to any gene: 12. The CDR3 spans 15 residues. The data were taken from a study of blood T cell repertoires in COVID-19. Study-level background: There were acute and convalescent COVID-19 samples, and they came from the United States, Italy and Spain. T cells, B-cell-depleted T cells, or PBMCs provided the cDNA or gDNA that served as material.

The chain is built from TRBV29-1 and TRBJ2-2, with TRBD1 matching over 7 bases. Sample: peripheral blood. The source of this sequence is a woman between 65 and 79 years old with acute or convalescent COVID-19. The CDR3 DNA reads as TGCAGCGTCGGAACGGGACAGTTAGCTACCGGGGAGCTGTTTTTT. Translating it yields CSVGTGQLATGELFF.